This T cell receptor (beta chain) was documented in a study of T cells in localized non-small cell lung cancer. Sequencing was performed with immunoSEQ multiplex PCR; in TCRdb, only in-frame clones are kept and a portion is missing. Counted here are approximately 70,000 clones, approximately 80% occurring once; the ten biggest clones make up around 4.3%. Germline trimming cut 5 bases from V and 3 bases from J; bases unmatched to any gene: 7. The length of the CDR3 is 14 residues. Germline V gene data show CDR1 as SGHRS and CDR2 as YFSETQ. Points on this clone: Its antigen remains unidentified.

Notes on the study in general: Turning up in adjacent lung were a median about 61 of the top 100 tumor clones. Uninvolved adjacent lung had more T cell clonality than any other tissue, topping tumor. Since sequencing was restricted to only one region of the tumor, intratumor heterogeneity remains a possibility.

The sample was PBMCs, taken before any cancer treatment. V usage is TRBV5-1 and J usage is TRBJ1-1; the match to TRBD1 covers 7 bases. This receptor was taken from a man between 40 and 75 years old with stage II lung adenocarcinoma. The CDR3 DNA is TGCGCCAGCAGGGTACAGGGGCCGGACACTGAAGCTTTCTTT. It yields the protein CASRVQGPDTEAFF.